The rows below give T cell receptor beta chains drawn from one sample of a study of Ad26.COV2.S vaccination and SARS-CoV-2 variants. The assay was immunoSEQ multiplex PCR, and TCRdb's table has in-frame clones only and misses some. Among about 280,000 clones, around 87% were seen once, and the ten largest hold more than 2.5%. The sample in question was peripheral blood, obtained in a trial of Ad26.COV2.S vaccine versus placebo. The origin of the receptors is a person between 18 and 59 years old who received the Ad26.COV2.S COVID-19 vaccine or a placebo. The CDR3 runs from the conserved cysteine through the conserved F or W. The D gene is left open where the match is weak. Expanded clones get a size class; other rows say once, few or many, or leave the size out.

TRBV7-6,NA,NA,15,TRBJ1-5,CASSRSGGAGQPQHF,TGTGCCAGCAGTCGGAGCGGGGGGGCCGGTCAGCCCCAGCATTTT
TRBV27,TRBD2,NA,15,TRBJ2-1,CASSRGTSSYNEQFF,TGTGCCAGCAGTCGAGGGACTAGTTCCTACAATGAGCAGTTCTTC
TRBV6-1,TRBD1,NA,13,TRBJ1-2,CASIPDRDYGYTF,TGTGCCAGCATTCCCGACAGGGACTATGGCTACACCTTC
TRBV7-8,NA,NA,19,TRBJ2-7,CASSLRTPTFSGRSYEQYF,TGTGCCAGCAGCTTGCGGACTCCCACATTTAGCGGTCGCTCCTACGAGCAGTACTTC
TRBV7-2,NA,NA,14,TRBJ1-2,CASSLEGQNYGYTF,TGTGCCAGCAGCTTAGAAGGACAGAACTATGGCTACACCTTC
TRBV5-1,TRBD2,NA,18,TRBJ2-3,CASSLILAGGRSTDTQYF,TGCGCCAGCAGCTTAATTCTAGCGGGGGGGCGGAGCACAGATACGCAGTATTTT
TRBV7-6,TRBD2,NA,16,TRBJ2-3,CASSLGTQRGPDTQYF,TGTGCCAGCAGCTTAGGCACCCAGCGGGGACCAGATACGCAGTATTTT
TRBV20-1,NA,NA,11,TRBJ1-2,CSASTGYGYTF,TGCAGTGCTTCCACCGGCTATGGCTACACCTTC
TRBV10-2,TRBD2,NA,17,TRBJ2-1,CASSGTSGDSSYNEQFF,TGCGCCAGCAGCGGGACTAGCGGGGACAGCTCCTACAATGAGCAGTTCTTC
TRBV5-6,NA,NA,15,TRBJ2-1,CASSLVGQPYNEQFF,TGTGCCAGCAGCTTGGTCGGGCAGCCCTACAATGAGCAGTTCTTC
TRBV5-4,TRBD1,NA,13,TRBJ1-1,CASSHKQGTEAFF,TGTGCCAGCAGCCATAAACAGGGGACTGAAGCTTTCTTT
TRBV27,TRBD1,NA,12,TRBJ1-1,CATRPGGDEAFF,TGTGCCACCAGGCCAGGGGGCGATGAAGCTTTCTTT
TRBV27,NA,NA,21,TRBJ2-6,CASSTVQGITSGNSGANVLTF,TGTGCCAGCAGTACCGTACAGGGTATCACCTCTGGAAACTCTGGGGCCAACGTCCTGACTTTC
TRBV5-4,NA,NA,15,TRBJ2-3,CASSSDREYGDTQYF,TGTGCCAGCAGCTCGGATCGGGAGTATGGAGATACGCAGTATTTT
TRBV5-1,NA,once,17,TRBJ2-5,CASSASAGGGQQETQYF,TGCGCCAGCAGCGCGTCCGCCGGAGGGGGACAGCAAGAGACCCAGTACTTC
TRBV10-3,TRBD1,NA,14,TRBJ2-1,CAIAPGQGFNEQFF,TGTGCCATCGCCCCGGGACAGGGCTTCAATGAGCAGTTCTTC
TRBV27,TRBD2,NA,17,TRBJ2-1,CASSLSPTSGSPHEQFF,TGTGCCAGCAGTTTATCCCCCACTAGCGGGAGTCCACATGAGCAGTTCTTC
TRBV25-1,TRBD1,once,15,TRBJ2-7,CASSDLRTGGYEQYF,TGTGCCAGCAGTGACCTCAGGACAGGGGGCTACGAGCAGTACTTC
TRBV9,NA,NA,13,TRBJ2-1,CASSGGLVNEQFF,TGTGCCAGCAGCGGCGGGTTGGTCAATGAGCAGTTCTTC
TRBV24-1,NA,NA,16,TRBJ2-5,CATSDPRQDLQETQYF,TGTGCCACCAGTGATCCCAGACAGGATCTCCAAGAGACCCAGTACTTC
TRBV7-3,NA,NA,14,TRBJ2-3,CASSPTGGEDTQYF,TGTGCCAGCAGCCCAACTGGCGGGGAAGATACGCAGTATTTT
TRBV18,NA,NA,15,TRBJ2-7,CASSGRRGKDYEQYF,TGTGCCAGCTCCGGCAGAAGGGGGAAGGACTACGAGCAGTACTTC
TRBV7-5,NA,NA,15,TRBJ1-6,CARSSRTDRNSPLHF,TGTGCCAGAAGCTCCCGGACAGACAGGAATTCACCCCTCCACTTT
TRBV3-1/TRBV3-2,NA,NA,12,TRBJ2-7,CASSQEHRKQYF,TGTGCCAGCAGCCAAGAGCACAGGAAACAGTACTTC
TRBV7-2,NA,NA,14,TRBJ1-1,CASTPSGGGIEAFF,TGTGCCAGCACCCCCTCTGGGGGGGGGATTGAAGCTTTCTTT
TRBV6-1,NA,NA,15,TRBJ1-6,CASSEAGGSNSPLHF,TGTGCCAGCAGTGAAGCGGGGGGTTCCAATTCACCCCTCCACTTT
TRBV7-2,NA,NA,18,TRBJ1-2,CASSLNPRIGRVGYGYTF,TGTGCCAGCAGCTTAAACCCGCGGATTGGCAGGGTGGGATATGGCTACACCTTC
TRBV5-6,NA,NA,14,TRBJ2-3,CASSLGRVGDTQYF,TGTGCCAGCAGCTTGGGCAGGGTAGGCGATACGCAGTATTTT
TRBV7-8,TRBD2,NA,15,TRBJ2-3,CATTDRAGATDTQYF,TGTGCCACCACCGACCGAGCGGGAGCAACAGATACGCAGTATTTT
TRBV7-8,TRBD1,once,19,TRBJ1-1,CASSLNTGGQGRRNTEAFF,TGTGCCAGCAGCTTAAATACGGGAGGACAGGGAAGACGAAACACTGAAGCTTTCTTT
TRBV9,NA,NA,14,TRBJ2-1,CASSVGRGYNEQFF,TGTGCCAGCAGCGTAGGCAGGGGCTACAATGAGCAGTTCTTC
TRBV5-1,NA,once,17,TRBJ2-5,CASSLFGGAGTEETQYF,TGCGCCAGCAGCTTGTTCGGCGGGGCGGGCACCGAAGAGACCCAGTACTTC
TRBV10-3,NA,NA,15,TRBJ1-1,CAISPLGRENTEAFF,TGTGCCATCAGCCCCCTCGGCCGGGAGAACACTGAAGCTTTCTTT
TRBV9,NA,NA,15,TRBJ2-7,CASSPWTTGAYEQYF,TGTGCCAGCAGCCCCTGGACTACGGGGGCCTACGAGCAGTACTTC